A single sample gave rise to the 24 T cell receptor beta chains below, sequenced in a study of vaccination and CD4 T cells after COVID-19. These TCRs are of unknown antigen specificity. Treatment noted: roughly ten-day PBMC culture with coronavirus spike peptide pools or control peptides (ViraFEST assay). Sequence data for DNA of cultured CD4+ T cells were generated by the Oncomine TCR Beta short-read assay. Each CDR3 protein is one row after TCRdb ran MiXCR on the PCR reads. Of tens of thousands of distinct CDR3 sequences listed, roughly 52% are singletons. Sequenced here: CD4+ T cells from blood, cultured in vitro, sampled before SARS-CoV-2 vaccination. These receptors all stem from a human donor who received a COVID-19 vaccine.

This CDR3 is CASSVGNYGYTF. The DNA for the CDR3 is TGTGCCAGCAGCGTAGGGAACTATGGCTACACCTTC. V usage is TRBV9 and J usage is TRBJ1-2; D not certain. Germline CDR1 SGDLS, CDR2 YYNGEE. V lost 0 bases and J 2 bases, leaving 2 bases between the germline ends. The CDR3 covers 12 residues.

V and J are TRBV28 and TRBJ2-2; TRBD1 aligns across 11 bases. V was pared by 4 bases and J by 6 bases, with 4 bases of the junction left unmatched. The CDR3 sequence is 15 residues long. Germline CDR1 MDHEN, CDR2 SYDVKM. The CDR3 sequence: CASSYGTGGAGELFF. The CDR3 DNA sequence: TGTGCCAGCAGTTATGGGACAGGGGGAGCCGGGGAGCTGTTTTTT.

The chain recombines TRBV2 with TRBJ2-5; 9 bases agree with TRBD2. The ends lost 6 bases at V and 9 bases at J; junction bases unmatched: 14. Germline V CDR1 and CDR2: SNHLY, FYNNEI. CDR3 length: 15 amino acids. The CDR3 nucleotides are TGTGCCAGCAGACCTAGCGGGGCCTCCCAAGATTCCCAGTACTTC. It yields the protein CASRPSGASQDSQYF.

The chain joins TRBV30 to TRBJ1-6; D is unclear. Trimming left V 5 bases short and J 6 bases short, with 5 bases between. This CDR3 spans 11 amino acids. Germline V CDR1 and CDR2: GTSNPN, SVGIG (reference sequence). The CDR3 DNA reads as TGTGCCTGGGGTCCTAATTCACCCCTCCACTTT. As protein: CAWGPNSPLHF.

The chain combines TRBV19 with TRBJ1-5; D not certain. With 8 bases removed from V and 5 bases from J, the gap between germline ends came to 4 bases. Germline V CDR1 and CDR2: LNHDA, SQIVND (reference sequence). The CDR3 runs 10 residues. CDR3 loop: CASGDQPQHF. CDR3 DNA: TGTGCCAGTGGGGATCAGCCCCAGCATTTT.

The chain employs TRBV4-2 and TRBJ2-3, with 10 bases lining up with TRBD2. V lost 4 bases, J lost 5 bases, and 6 bases stayed unmatched. The V gene's germline CDR1 is LGHNA and CDR2 YNFKEQ. This CDR3 region has 15 residues. The CDR3 DNA reads as TGTGCCAGCAGCCCTCTAGCGGGGGAGGTAGATACGCAGTATTTT. As protein: CASSPLAGEVDTQYF.

The chain employs TRBV2 and TRBJ1-1; the D gene is possibly TRBD1 (6 bases). This CDR3 comprises 14 residues. V lost 4 bases and J 5 bases, leaving 14 bases between the germline ends. The germline V gene has CDR1 SNHLY and CDR2 FYNNEI. The CDR3 sequence is CASSAQGMGTEAFF. DNA for the CDR3: TGTGCCAGCAGTGCACAGGGAATGGGGACTGAAGCTTTCTTT.

J is TRBJ2-3 and V is TRBV4-2; weak D call: TRBD2 (7 bases). The length of the CDR3 is 15 residues. Trimming stripped 4 bases from V and 2 bases from J, with 13 bases between. From germline, CDR1 is LGHNA and CDR2 YNFKEQ. CDR3 nucleotides: TGTGCCAGCAGCCGAAAGGGGGGGGCCACAGATACGCAGTATTTT. The encoded protein is CASSRKGGATDTQYF.

The chain employs TRBV3-1 and TRBJ1-6; no firm D call. Germline assignment: CDR1 LGHDT and CDR2 YNNKEL (reference sequence). Trimming removed 1 base at V and 13 bases at J, with 14 bases between. The CDR3 contains 14 residues. The CDR3 bases are TGTGCCAGCAGCCAAGGCGGATCGTCCCACCCCCTCCACTTT. It yields the protein CASSQGGSSHPLHF.

The V call is TRBV20-1, the J call TRBJ1-4, with D maybe TRBD1 (5 bases). This CDR3 is 13 amino acids long. Germline CDR1 and CDR2: DFQATT and SNEGSKA (reference sequence). Trimming shortened V by 2 bases and J by 5 bases, and 9 bases separated the two germline ends. CDR3 sequence reads: CSARSGLNEKLFF. The CDR3 DNA reads TGCAGTGCTAGATCAGGGTTAAATGAAAAACTGTTTTTT.

This sequence joins TRBV27 and TRBJ2-3, with a possible D match to TRBD2 (5 bases). V was shortened by 4 bases and J by 5 bases, with 13 bases between the two germline ends. The CDR3 has 14 amino acids. Germline V gene lookup returns CDR1 MNHEY and CDR2 SMNVEV (reference sequence). The CDR3 sequence: CASSSDGVRDTQYF. DNA for the CDR3: TGTGCCAGCAGTTCGGACGGGGTCCGAGATACGCAGTATTTT.

V usage is TRBV5-5 and J usage is TRBJ2-7, with 7 positions matching TRBD1. This CDR3 is built from 15 residues. Germline V CDR1 and CDR2: SGHKS, YYEKEE (reference sequence). Trimming removed 4 bases from V and 1 base from J; junction bases left unmatched: 8. The CDR3: CASSPRQGFSYEQYF. CDR3 in DNA: TGTGCCAGCAGCCCCCGACAGGGATTTTCCTACGAGCAGTACTTC.

The chain carries TRBV6-5 and TRBJ1-1, with D hard to call. Per the germline V gene, CDR1 is MNHEY and CDR2 is SVGAGI. V was trimmed by 4 bases and J by 1 base, leaving 13 bases between them. The CDR3 has 15 amino acids. The CDR3 sequence is CASSSLAVPNTEAFF. DNA for the CDR3: TGTGCCAGCAGTTCCCTGGCCGTCCCGAACACTGAAGCTTTCTTT.

The genes are TRBV2 and TRBJ1-1, with D unclear. Germline V CDR1 and CDR2: SNHLY, FYNNEI. Trimming pared 8 bases from V and 1 base from J, leaving 11 bases between. This CDR3 is built from 13 residues. The CDR3 sequence is CASGFGGNTEAFF. For the CDR3, the DNA is TGTGCCAGCGGGTTCGGAGGGAACACTGAAGCTTTCTTT.

The V gene is TRBV2, the J gene TRBJ2-4; D is uncertain. This CDR3 spans 13 amino acids. V lost 6 bases and J lost 0, with 6 bases in between. Germline CDR1 and CDR2: SNHLY and FYNNEI. DNA for the CDR3: TGTGCCAGCAGGGGCCTAGCCAAAAACATTCAGTACTTC. Translated: CASRGLAKNIQYF.

This clonotype was recorded a few times. The CDR3 DNA sequence: TGTGCCAGCAGCGCCTACAGGGGGTTCTTGCTTATGGACTATGGCTACACCTTC. Translation gives CASSAYRGFLLMDYGYTF. This chain links TRBV21-1 with TRBJ1-2; no check of the table's D call, TRBD1, against the DNA was made. TRBV21-1 is reported as a pseudogene. The CDR3 totals 18 residues.

This chain links TRBV5-4 with TRBJ1-6; D gene ambiguous. CDR1 and CDR2 (germline): SGHNT, YYREEE (reference sequence). This CDR3 contains 17 residues. The ends were cut back, 0 bases at V and 0 bases at J, with 10 bases in the middle. This CDR3 is CASSLGTRSSYNSPLHF. The CDR3 nucleotides read TGTGCCAGCAGCTTGGGCACAAGGAGCTCCTATAATTCACCCCTCCACTTT. The full variable domain, rest sourced from reference TRBV5-4 and TRBJ1-6, is ETGVTQSPTHLIKTRGQQVTLRCSSQSGHNTVSWYQQALGQGPQFIFQYYREEENGRGNFPPRFSGLQFPNYSSELNVNALELDDSALYLCASSLGTRSSYNSPLHFGNGTRLTVT.

This clonotype turned up a few times. This chain links TRBV27 with TRBJ1-2, with D possibly being TRBD1 (5 bases). CDR3 size: 18 residues. Trimming left V 2 bases short and J 5 bases short, with 24 bases between. In germline, CDR1 is MNHEY, CDR2 SMNVEV (reference sequence). CDR3 DNA: TGTGCCAGCAGTTTAACCCCCTGGTTGGGGCGAGGAGATTATGGCTACACCTTC. It codes for CASSLTPWLGRGDYGYTF.

The rearrangement links TRBV6-5 to TRBJ2-1; 8 bases match TRBD1. The germline CDR1 and CDR2 sequences are MNHEY and SVGAGI. Trimming at V came to 2 bases and at J to 7 bases, leaving 10 bases not matched to a gene. The CDR3 spans 16 residues. For the CDR3, the DNA is TGTGCCAGCAGTTACACCGGACAGGGATGGAAGAATGAGCAGTTCTTC. This codes for CASSYTGQGWKNEQFF.

V usage is TRBV24-1 and J usage is TRBJ1-5; TRBD1 matches 7 bases. The CDR3 is 18 amino acids. V gave up 2 bases and J gave up 3 bases; unmatched junction bases: 12. CDR1 is KGHDR, CDR2 SFDVKD, per germline. CDR3 loop: CATSDSKGGQTNNQPQHF. The DNA of the CDR3 is TGTGCCACCAGTGATTCCAAGGGGGGACAGACGAACAATCAGCCCCAGCATTTT.

The chain employs TRBV6-1 and TRBJ1-6; D perhaps matches TRBD1 (5 bases). CDR3 size: 15 residues. Germline V gives CDR1 MNHNS, CDR2 SASEGT. V lost 4 bases and J 9 bases, leaving 16 bases between the germline ends. The CDR3: CASSAAAGEGSPLHF. DNA of the CDR3: TGTGCCAGCAGTGCGGCGGCGGGGGAGGGTTCACCCCTCCACTTT.

This chain links TRBV11-3 with TRBJ2-3, with D possibly TRBD2 on 7 matching bases. Germline CDR1 and CDR2: SGHNT and YENEEA. V lost 1 base and J lost 3, with 11 bases in between. The length of the CDR3 is 15 residues. CDR3 DNA: TGTGCCAGCAGCTTAGCTGCGGGGGCAACAGATACGCAGTATTTT. Residues: CASSLAAGATDTQYF. The whole variable domain, remainder taken from reference TRBV11-3 and TRBJ2-3, is EAGVVQSPRYKIIEKKQPVAFWCNPISGHNTLYWYLQNLGQGPELLIRYENEEAVDDSQLPKDRFSAERLKGVDSTLKIQPAELGDSAVYLCASSLAAGATDTQYFGPGTRLTVL.

This chain uses TRBV2 with TRBJ2-5; 14 bases align to TRBD2. This CDR3 contains 15 residues. After removal of 6 bases from V and 6 bases from J, the junction contained 6 bases not matched to a gene. Per germline, CDR1 SNHLY and CDR2 FYNNEI. Here the CDR3 DNA reads TGTGCCAGCAGCGAGACTAGCGGGGGGGCGAAGACCCAGTACTTC. Protein sequence: CASSETSGGAKTQYF. Supplemented by reference TRBV2 and TRBJ2-5, the full variable domain reads EPEVTQTPSHQVTQMGQEVILRCVPISNHLYFYWYRQILGQKVEFLVSFYNNEISEKSEIFDDQFSVERPDGSNFTLKIRSTKLEDSAMYFCASSETSGGAKTQYFGPGTRLLVL.

The chain is built from TRBV20-1 and TRBJ2-4; perhaps TRBD2 as D (5 bases). Per germline, CDR1 DFQATT and CDR2 SNEGSKA (reference sequence). Trimming took 1 base from V and 0 from J, leaving 10 bases between them. This CDR3 is built from 15 residues. This CDR3 is CSARGEYSAKNIQYF. CDR3 DNA: TGCAGTGCTAGAGGGGAGTATTCAGCCAAAAACATTCAGTACTTC.